This TCR beta chain was sequenced in a study of cytomegalovirus exposure and HLA in healthy donors. Study-wide results and caveats: Researchers counted roughly 150 TCR beta chains as cytomegalovirus-associated. An analysis done earlier found most TCR beta V segments productive about 87% or about 30% of the time.

With 60 Vbeta and 13 Jbeta primers, the PCR was carried out. Generated by immunoSEQ multiplex PCR, the TCRdb table keeps only in-frame clones and is missing some. The sample includes 170,000 or so clones, less than 90% of them seen just once. This CDR3 region has 16 residues. J lost 1 base, V lost 0 bases, and 3 bases had no gene match. Germline CDR1 and CDR2: MNHEY and SVGAGI. Comments on this clone: Its antigen is undetermined.

This receptor was identified in a middle-aged man in good health and CMV-seronegative. The gene calls are TRBV6-5 and TRBJ1-2; TRBD1 agrees at 9 bases. What was sequenced was PBMCs. The CDR3, as DNA: TGTGCCAGCAGTTACTCGGGACAGGGAAATAACTATGGCTACACCTTC. As protein: CASSYSGQGNNYGYTF.